What follows is one TCR beta chain and its context. Antigen unknown. The data originate from a study of shared clonotypes between healthy human individuals. Overall study findings and caveats: Having only a few donors restricted how much genetic and exposure-history diversity was captured. Generation of non-shared clonotypes was less probable than generation of clonotypes shared by all four donors.

This CDR3 region has 15 residues. CDR1 and CDR2 from the germline V gene are SGHRS and YFSETQ. Deletions cut 2 bases from V and 0 bases from J, with 6 bases between. Researchers partitioned CD4+ cells into CD45RA+ naive and CD45RA-negative memory subsets. TCRdb's copy holds only in-frame clones and misses some; the assay was immunoSEQ multiplex PCR. Here the sample spans millions of clones, approximately 92% being singletons. This clonotype originated in a man between 18 and 29 years old in good health. Material: naive CD4+ T cells sorted from blood. The subset: CD45RA+ positively selected. V gene TRBV5-1 combines with J gene TRBJ2-6; D is ambiguous. CDR3 amino acids: CASSLRYSGANVLTF. The CDR3 DNA reads TGCGCCAGCAGCTTACGCTACTCTGGGGCCAACGTCCTGACTTTC.